The 27 T cell receptor beta chains below were found in one sample sequenced in a study of CD8 T cells in ankylosing spondylitis. Via MiXCR, TCRdb re-called the 5' RACE reads, giving one row per CDR3 protein. The top ten clones hold roughly 15% of a sample with roughly 300,000 distinct CDR3 sequences, 6.5% to 10% of them seen once. Study findings and constraints: Blood from ankylosing spondylitis patients appeared to carry a characteristic eight-variant TCR beta motif.

Antigens of these TCRs are unknown. Sequencing was done on a sample of blood, either unsorted or a sorted T cell fraction (not recorded which). These receptors came from a male donor with ankylosing spondylitis.

Only a few counts were recorded for this clonotype. J is TRBJ2-1 and V is TRBV20-1, with 11 bases identical to TRBD2. CDR3 length: 15 residues. The ends lost 0 bases at V and 9 bases at J; junction bases unmatched: 7. Germline CDR1 reads DFQATT; CDR2 reads SNEGSKA (reference sequence). CDR3 DNA sequence: TGCAGTGCTAGAGAAGGTAGCGGGAGGGCAGGTGAGCAGTTCTTC. Its translation: CSAREGSGRAGEQFF.

This clonotype has just a few counts. The gene calls are TRBV5-1 and TRBJ2-1, with D perhaps matching TRBD1 (6 bases). The CDR3 consists of 13 residues. Trimming left V 0 bases short and J 10 bases short, with 11 bases between. Looked up from germline, CDR1 is SGHRS and CDR2 is YFSETQ. In DNA form, the CDR3 reads TGCGCCAGCAGCTTGGACCTTACAGGGGAGCAGTTCTTC. It yields the protein CASSLDLTGEQFF.

On this clonotype: The junction differs from germline at one of its ends, possibly a read error. The CDR3 DNA sequence: TGCGCCAGCAGCCAAGATGTCTGGCAGGCGGTAAATTTC. Amino acid sequence: CASSQDVWQAVNF. This chain links TRBV4-3 with TRBJ2-1; D gene unclear. The CDR3 has 13 residues. CDR1 and CDR2 from the germline V gene are LGHNA and YSLEER.

This clonotype has just a few counts. The V call is TRBV28, the J call TRBJ2-2; maybe TRBD2 (6 bases). Looked up from germline, CDR1 is MDHEN and CDR2 is SYDVKM. V was pared by 5 bases and J by 1 base, with 8 bases between. The CDR3 runs to 14 residues. The CDR3 region is CASSRTMNTGELFF. DNA of the CDR3: TGTGCCAGCAGTCGGACTATGAACACCGGGGAGCTGTTTTTT. Filled out from reference TRBV28 and TRBJ2-2, the complete variable domain reads DVKVTQSSRYLVKRTGEKVFLECVQDMDHENMFWYRQDPGLGLRLIYFSYDVKMKEKGDIPEGYSVSREKKERFSLILESASTNQTSMYLCASSRTMNTGELFFGEGSRLTVL.

This clonotype was counted between two and nine times. The chain combines TRBV6-5 with TRBJ2-5; a weak D match, TRBD1 (6 bases). The germline gives CDR1 MNHEY, CDR2 SVGAGI. The CDR3 spans 13 residues. Trimming shortened V by 0 bases and J by 7 bases, and 9 bases separated the two germline ends. The CDR3 DNA reads as TGTGCCAGCAGTTACTCGGTGGGGGCGACCCAGTACTTC. It yields the protein CASSYSVGATQYF.

The rearrangement joins TRBV12-3 or TRBV12-4 to TRBJ2-1, with TRBD2 identical over 10 bases. The CDR3 is 16 amino acids. Trimming at V came to 4 bases and at J to 5 bases, leaving 8 bases not matched to a gene. CDR3 residues: CASSSWLAGENNEQFF. CDR3 nucleotide sequence: TGTGCCAGCAGTTCTTGGCTAGCGGGAGAAAACAATGAGCAGTTCTTC.

This clonotype was observed at least ten times. J is TRBJ2-7 and V is TRBV11-2; 9 nucleotides line up with TRBD2. Trimming cost V 8 bases and J 3 bases; bases outside gene matches: 2. Germline V CDR1 and CDR2: SGHAT, FQNNGV. The CDR3 sequence is 12 residues long. DNA for the CDR3: TGTGCCAGCGGACTAGCGCGCTACGAGCAGTACTTC. Translating it yields CASGLARYEQYF.

At least ten counts were recorded for this clonotype. The J gene is TRBJ2-7, the V gene TRBV20-1; D is unresolved. CDR1 and CDR2 (germline): DFQATT, SNEGSKA (reference sequence). The CDR3 length is 11 residues. V was shortened by 6 bases and J by 4 bases, with 10 bases between the two germline ends. The CDR3 nucleotides are TGCAGTGCCAAGCGAAGTTACGAGCAGTACTTC. This translates into CSAKRSYEQYF.

The sample holds many counts of this clonotype. The V and J genes are TRBV20-1 and TRBJ1-4; TRBD1 matches at 7 bases. Germline assignment: CDR1 DFQATT and CDR2 SNEGSKA (reference sequence). V lost 1 base to trimming and J lost 4 bases; unmatched junction nucleotides: 3. The CDR3 length is 14 residues. The CDR3 nucleotides are TGCAGTGCTAGAGGGGACAGCCGTAATGAAAAACTGTTTTTT. Protein product: CSARGDSRNEKLFF.

This clonotype came up a few times. This chain joins TRBV24-1 and TRBJ2-1; a possible D gene is TRBD2 (5 bases). CDR1 KGHDR and CDR2 SFDVKD come from the germline V gene. Deletions cut 0 bases from V and 4 bases from J, with 9 bases between. CDR3 length equals 15 residues. The CDR3 sequence is CATSDLRRSYNEQFF. The CDR3 DNA is TGTGCCACCAGTGATTTGCGGAGGAGTTACAATGAGCAGTTCTTC.

V usage is TRBV20-1 and J usage is TRBJ1-5; possible D gene TRBD1, 6 bases. Germline CDR1 is DFQATT and CDR2 is SNEGSKA (reference sequence). V lost 6 bases and J lost 7, with 22 bases in between. The CDR3 is 15 amino acids. CDR3 residues: CSAAPGQKMGQPQHF. The DNA of the CDR3 is TGCAGTGCCGCCCCGGGACAAAAAATGGGGCAGCCCCAGCATTTT.

This clonotype showed up just a few times. The rearrangement joins TRBV7-8 to TRBJ2-1; either TRBD1 or TRBD2 may fit D (6 bases each). V gave up 1 base and J gave up 1 base, with 11 bases separating them. Germline-derived CDR1 and CDR2 are SGHVS and FQNEAQ. The CDR3 contains 16 residues. CDR3 DNA: TGTGCCAGCAGCTTAGTGTTAGGGGGGTCCTACAATGAGCAGTTCTTC. It codes for CASSLVLGGSYNEQFF.

This clonotype has more than one count but fewer than ten. This chain links TRBV19 with TRBJ1-5; no clear D gene. This CDR3 is 19 amino acids long. Germline V gene data show CDR1 as LNHDA and CDR2 as SQIVND (reference sequence). V was pared by 1 base and J by 0 bases, with 19 bases between. The CDR3 sequence is CASSIGRFFDTDSNQPQHF. The CDR3 DNA follows: TGTGCCAGTAGTATAGGCAGGTTCTTTGACACCGATAGCAATCAGCCCCAGCATTTT.

The rearrangement joins TRBV5-1 to TRBJ1-6; D unclear. This CDR3 is built from 14 residues. CDR1 is SGHRS, CDR2 YFSETQ, per germline. The V end was cut by 4 bases, the J end by 5 bases, with 10 bases between. The CDR3 DNA is TGCGCCAGCAGCACTCGACGGGATAATTCACCCCTCCACTTT. Translated: CASSTRRDNSPLHF. The full variable domain, with the rest looked up from reference TRBV5-1 and TRBJ1-6, is KAGVTQTPRYLIKTRGQQVTLSCSPISGHRSVSWYQQTPGQGLQFLFEYFSETQRNKGNFPGRFSGRQFSNSRSEMNVSTLELGDSALYLCASSTRRDNSPLHFGNGTRLTVT.

A few counts support this clonotype. This chain links TRBV29-1 with TRBJ2-1; 7 nucleotides align to TRBD1. The CDR3 length is 14 residues. CDR1 SQVTM and CDR2 ANQGSEA come from the germline V gene. V dropped 5 bases and J dropped 7; count of bases not matched to a gene: 11. CDR3 protein: CSVLKTGTGNEQFF. DNA for the CDR3: TGCAGCGTTTTAAAGACAGGGACGGGAAATGAGCAGTTCTTC.

This clonotype was counted many times. The genes are TRBV3-1 and TRBJ2-7; tentatively, D is TRBD1 or TRBD2 (5 bases each). The ends were cut back, 0 bases at V and 6 bases at J, with 9 bases in the middle. The CDR3 length is 13 residues. In germline, CDR1 is LGHDT, CDR2 YNNKEL (reference sequence). The CDR3 here is CASSQDRGGEQYF. The CDR3 coding sequence is TGTGCCAGCAGCCAAGACCGGGGCGGCGAGCAGTACTTC.

This clonotype was detected ten times or more. This chain links TRBV29-1 with TRBJ2-3; the match to TRBD2 covers 7 bases. J was trimmed by 0 bases and V by 5 bases; bases with no gene match: 8. This CDR3 contains 15 residues. CDR1 is SQVTM, CDR2 ANQGSEA, per germline. The CDR3 loop reads CSVSSLRGSTDTQYF. DNA of the CDR3: TGCAGCGTTTCCTCGCTGCGGGGGAGCACAGATACGCAGTATTTT.

The rearrangement uses TRBV29-1 and TRBJ2-7; D tentatively fits TRBD1 or TRBD2 (5 bases each). CDR1 SQVTM and CDR2 ANQGSEA come from the germline V gene. The CDR3 extends over 13 amino acids. V lost 7 bases to trimming and J lost 3 bases, with 16 bases between them. CDR3 loop: CSAKDSGYYEQYF. The CDR3 DNA follows: TGCAGCGCAAAAGACAGCGGTTACTACGAGCAGTACTTC.

This clonotype was detected only a few times. V and J are TRBV7-2 and TRBJ2-5; D perhaps matches TRBD2 (7 bases). CDR1 SGHTA and CDR2 FQGNSA come from the germline V gene. This CDR3 contains 15 residues. Trimming shortened V by 7 bases and J by 2 bases, and 17 bases separated the two germline ends. The CDR3 region is CASTVVGGGQETQYF. In nucleotides, the CDR3 is TGTGCCAGCACCGTGGTAGGGGGGGGACAAGAGACCCAGTACTTC.

Only a few counts were recorded for this clonotype. The chain links TRBV6-1 to TRBJ1-2; weak D call: TRBD1 (5 bases). The CDR3 is made up of 15 amino acids. Germline CDR1 reads MNHNS; CDR2 reads SASEGT. The V and J ends lost 6 bases and 0 bases respectively, with 14 bases between them. The CDR3 DNA reads TGTGCCAGCAGGACTGGGACGACAGCTAACTATGGCTACACCTTC. Protein product: CASRTGTTANYGYTF.

This clonotype has more than one count but fewer than ten. The chain carries TRBV5-1 and TRBJ1-2; the D is unclear. The CDR3 length is 17 residues. The V end was cut by 0 bases, the J end by 8 bases, with 23 bases between. Germline CDR1 reads SGHRS; CDR2 reads YFSETQ. This CDR3 is CASSLATSVLGEAGYTF. DNA for the CDR3: TGCGCCAGCAGCTTGGCTACCTCTGTGTTGGGAGAGGCGGGCTACACCTTC.

This clonotype showed up just a few times. The CDR3 DNA sequence: TGTGCCAGCAGCCAACAGGGGGCAGGCGGCATTCAGTACTTC. It translates to CASSQQGAGGIQYF. The rearrangement joins TRBV12-3 or TRBV12-4 to TRBJ2-4; 9 nucleotides align to TRBD1. The CDR3 is 14 amino acids. Losses at the gene ends were 6 bases for V and 9 bases for J; bases not matched to a gene: 9.

The V call is TRBV15, the J call TRBJ2-1; the match to TRBD1 covers 9 bases. With 4 bases clipped from V and 4 bases from J, the junction kept 5 bases outside the gene matches. The CDR3 has 15 residues. Germline CDR1 and CDR2: LNHNV and YYDKDF (reference sequence). CDR3 loop: CATSNGQGRYNEQFF. The CDR3 DNA follows: TGTGCCACCAGCAACGGACAGGGGCGTTACAATGAGCAGTTCTTC.

This clonotype came up many times. The V call is TRBV20-1, the J call TRBJ2-7; 11 bases align to TRBD2. The J segment lost 4 bases and the V segment lost 0 bases, leaving 5 bases of the junction unmatched. Germline lookup yields CDR1 DFQATT and CDR2 SNEGSKA (reference sequence). CDR3 length equals 15 residues. CDR3 nucleotides: TGCAGTGCTAGAGATGGGGTAGCGGGGGGGTACGAGCAGTACTTC. It codes for CSARDGVAGGYEQYF.

A few counts support this clonotype. This chain connects TRBV7-2 to TRBJ1-5, with a tentative D call TRBD1 (5 bases). CDR1 SGHTA and CDR2 FQGNSA come from the germline V gene. Between the trimmed V and J ends, which lost 3 bases and 5 bases, there was a span of 11 bases. The CDR3 runs 14 residues. CDR3 coding DNA: TGTGCCAGCAGCTTCGACAGCCGGTATCAGCCCCAGCATTTT. Its translation is CASSFDSRYQPQHF. The entire variable domain, with the rest obtained from reference TRBV7-2 and TRBJ1-5, is as follows: GAGVSQSPSNKVTEKGKDVELRCDPISGHTALYWYRQSLGQGLEFLIYFQGNSAPDKSGLPSDRFSAERTGGSVSTLTIQRTQQEDSAVYLCASSFDSRYQPQHFGDGTRLSIL.

This clonotype was recorded many times. V usage is TRBV5-1 and J usage is TRBJ2-3; 11 bases line up with TRBD1. CDR1 and CDR2 from the germline V gene are SGHRS and YFSETQ. J was trimmed by 5 bases and V by 4 bases; bases with no gene match: 6. This CDR3 region has 15 residues. The CDR3 region is CASSVDRGLEDTQYF. The DNA for the CDR3 is TGCGCCAGCAGCGTGGACAGGGGGCTCGAAGATACGCAGTATTTT.

This clonotype was picked up a small number of times. The chain couples TRBV7-2 to TRBJ2-1; 8 bases are shared with TRBD2. Trimming removed 5 bases from V and 1 base from J; junction bases left unmatched: 10. The V gene's germline CDR1 is SGHTA and CDR2 FQGNSA. The CDR3 length is 17 residues. The CDR3 loop is CASSLQVAGLSYNEQFF. For the CDR3, the DNA is TGTGCCAGCAGCCTACAAGTAGCGGGACTTTCCTACAATGAGCAGTTCTTC.